This T cell receptor (beta chain) comes out of a study of cytomegalovirus exposure and HLA in healthy donors. Findings and limits, study-wide: A missense variant in DCLRE1C was later tied to TCR beta V- and J-gene trimming. Altogether, more than 150 TCR beta chains were recorded as cytomegalovirus-associated. Specificity for CMV antigens was confirmed in vitro for a few of the CMV-associated chains. It was reported in a later analysis that an Asian-associated ancestry cluster showed fewer N-insertions than the approximately 670-donor mean.

The CDR3 contains 18 residues. V dropped 0 bases and J dropped 0; count of bases not matched to a gene: 5. Germline assignment: CDR1 SGHRS and CDR2 YFSETQ. 13 Jbeta primers and 60 Vbeta primers were used for the PCR. Profiling relied on immunoSEQ multiplex PCR, and the TCRdb table lists in-frame clones only, not all of them. The data show about 100,000 clones, under 80% seen once. In regard to this clone: The antigen remains undetermined.

The sequenced sample consisted of PBMCs. This receptor was obtained from a woman aged 18-30 years in good health and CMV-seropositive. This chain connects TRBV5-1 to TRBJ2-4; 11 bases line up with TRBD1. CDR3 in amino acids: CASSLGTGGSLAKNIQYF. The CDR3 DNA is TGCGCCAGCAGCTTGGGGACAGGGGGCTCCCTAGCCAAAAACATTCAGTACTTC.